The clone carrying this T cell receptor (beta chain) was observed a handful of times. Its antigen is unidentified. This entry belongs to a study of molecular identifiers for immune sequencing clone quantification. Study-wide background: RNA from around 20,000 or 100,000 naive CD8 cells was split five ways in replicates, with four sequenced. Study observations and caveats: Spiked-in Jurkat TCR RNA corresponding to one cell was reported as detectable against 990,000 or so naive cells.

Using its own MiXCR run on the PCR reads, TCRdb lists one record per CDR3 protein. The sample has 250,000 to 350,000 distinct CDR3 sequences; 20% to 25% are singletons. J was trimmed by 0 bases and V by 7 bases; bases with no gene match: 6. This CDR3 spans 14 amino acids. Germline V gene lookup returns CDR1 SGHAT and CDR2 FQNNGV. The chain is built from TRBV11-2 and TRBJ2-7; 7 bases fit TRBD2. The sample was naive CD8+ T cells from blood, with Jurkat cell RNA spiked in. Documented subset: FACS-sorted CD8+CD4-CCR7+CD45RA+ naive T cells. This sequence originates from a human donor in good health. Some libraries in this study had Jurkat cell RNA spiked in. The CDR3 spells CASNPGLSSYEQYF. Here the CDR3 DNA reads TGTGCCAGCAACCCGGGACTAAGCTCCTACGAGCAGTACTTC.